This is a list of T cell receptor beta chains from one sample in a study of blood T cells in healthy people across ages. MiXCR was run by TCRdb on the 5' RACE reads, yielding one entry per CDR3 protein. The repertoire holds about 1 million distinct CDR3 sequences, with 35% to 55% as singletons. The sequenced sample was blood. These receptors all stem from a woman in her sixties in good health. CDR3s include the opening cysteine and the closing phenylalanine or tryptophan. A D gene is named only where the DNA matches it firmly. Size is omitted from some rows. Given values are once, few, many or a class for expanded clones.

TRBD1,once,TRBV5-1,TRBJ2-6,CASSSDRVRGNSGANVLTF,TGCGCCAGCAGCTCAGACAGGGTGCGAGGGAACTCTGGGGCCAACGTCCTGACTTTC
.,.,TRBV20-1,TRBJ2-4,CSALRDAKNIQYF,TGCAGTGCACTGAGGGATGCCAAAAACATTCAGTACTTC
.,.,TRBV20-1,TRBJ1-2,CSAWRAQEDGYTF,TGCAGTGCTTGGCGGGCTCAAGAGGATGGCTACACCTTC
.,.,TRBV7-2,TRBJ2-3,CASSLDGVPTDTQYF,TGTGCCAGCAGCTTAGACGGAGTTCCCACAGATACGCAGTATTTT
TRBD1,.,TRBV29-1,TRBJ2-6,CSARDSSFSGANVLTF,TGCAGCGCCCGGGACAGCTCATTCTCTGGGGCCAACGTCCTGACTTTC
.,.,TRBV2,TRBJ2-7,CASSVGAPTYEQYF,TGTGCCAGCAGTGTGGGCGCCCCGACCTACGAGCAGTACTTC
.,.,TRBV30,TRBJ2-1,CAWSINEQFF,TGTGCCTGGAGTATCAATGAGCAGTTCTTC
TRBD1,.,TRBV29-1,TRBJ1-1,CSVQQGWLMNTEAFF,TGCAGCGTTCAACAGGGGTGGCTGATGAACACTGAAGCTTTCTTT
.,few,TRBV6-5,TRBJ2-5,CASRATPSREQYF,TGTGCCAGCAGAGCAACCCCTTCTAGGGAGCAGTACTTC
.,.,TRBV7-8,TRBJ2-4,CASSLGIMVALAKNVQYF,TGTGCCAGCAGCTTAGGAATTATGGTCGCCCTAGCCAAAAACGTTCAGTACTTC
.,.,TRBV9,TRBJ2-7,CASSVGSESGEQYF,TGTGCCAGCAGCGTAGGGTCCGAATCGGGGGAGCAGTACTTC
TRBD1,many,TRBV20-1,TRBJ2-7,CSALDRSNEQYF,TGCAGTGCTCTGGACAGGTCAAACGAGCAGTACTTC
TRBD2,.,TRBV5-1,TRBJ2-7,CASSLVETSGYEQYF,TGCGCCAGCAGCTTGGTAGAGACTAGCGGCTACGAGCAGTACTTC
.,.,TRBV4-1,TRBJ2-1,CASSQDAAPGYYYNEQFF,TGCGCCAGCAGCCAAGATGCCGCCCCAGGCTACTACTACAATGAGCAGTTCTTC
TRBD2,.,TRBV7-9,TRBJ2-7,CASSLTLAGVTYEQYF,TGTGCCAGCAGCTTAACGTTAGCGGGAGTTACCTACGAGCAGTACTTC
TRBD1,.,TRBV7-8,TRBJ1-5,CASSLGQGGYRNQPQHF,TGTGCCAGCAGCTTAGGGCAGGGGGGTTACAGGAATCAGCCCCAGCATTTT
.,.,TRBV21-1,TRBJ2-7,CASSKAQGQVRGEQYF,TGTGCCAGCAGCAAAGCTCAGGGACAGGTCCGGGGAGAGCAGTACTTC
.,.,TRBV5-6,TRBJ2-7,CASSFRWYNEQYF,TGTGCCAGCAGCTTTAGATGGTACAATGAGCAGTACTTC
.,.,TRBV7-2,TRBJ2-7,CASSLASEPLYEQYF,TGTGCCAGCAGCTTAGCGTCGGAACCATTGTACGAGCAGTACTTC
TRBD2,once,TRBV27,TRBJ2-3,CASSFQPRLAGPVVGTQYF,TGTGCCAGCAGTTTCCAACCCCGACTAGCGGGACCGGTCGTTGGTACGCAGTATTTT
TRBD1,.,TRBV6-2/TRBV6-3,TRBJ2-7,CASSTADRGVKSSYNEQYF,TGTGCCAGCAGCACCGCCGACAGGGGGGTCAAAAGCTCCTACAATGAGCAGTACTTC
.,few,TRBV7-9,TRBJ2-7,CASSFLVAEQYF,TGTGCCAGCAGCTTTCTAGTGGCCGAGCAGTACTTC